The entry below gives a single TCR beta chain sequence along with its context. The antigen is undetermined. These data belong to a study of cytomegalovirus exposure and HLA in healthy donors. Whole-study findings and limits: As confirmed in vitro, a few CMV-associated chains were specific for CMV antigens. Cytomegalovirus status was reportedly diagnosed by the classifier with high specificity and sensitivity. According to a subsequent analysis, TCR clusters from the first cohort were inclined to appear together in the 120 validation repertoires.

CDR3 length equals 15 residues. The V and J ends lost 1 base and 2 bases respectively, with 8 bases between them. Germline values: CDR1 SGHAT, CDR2 FQNNGV. Method: immunoSEQ multiplex PCR; TCRdb's copy keeps in-frame clones and lacks some. The profile covers some 150,000 clones, with around nine tenths appearing a single time and more than 20% taken by the ten largest. The source is a man aged 18 to 30 in good health and CMV-seropositive. What was sequenced was PBMCs. This chain uses TRBV11-2 with TRBJ2-2, with D perhaps TRBD2 (6 bases). CDR3 in amino acids: CASSLVRDNTGELFF. The CDR3 bases are TGTGCCAGCAGCTTAGTGCGGGACAACACCGGGGAGCTGTTTTTT. The full variable domain, in which reference TRBV11-2 and TRBJ2-2 provide the parts outside the CDR3, is EAGVAQSPRYKIIEKRQSVAFWCNPISGHATLYWYQQILGQGPKLLIQFQNNGVVDDSQLPKDRFSAERLKGVDSTLKIQPAKLEDSAVYLCASSLVRDNTGELFFGEGSRLTVL.